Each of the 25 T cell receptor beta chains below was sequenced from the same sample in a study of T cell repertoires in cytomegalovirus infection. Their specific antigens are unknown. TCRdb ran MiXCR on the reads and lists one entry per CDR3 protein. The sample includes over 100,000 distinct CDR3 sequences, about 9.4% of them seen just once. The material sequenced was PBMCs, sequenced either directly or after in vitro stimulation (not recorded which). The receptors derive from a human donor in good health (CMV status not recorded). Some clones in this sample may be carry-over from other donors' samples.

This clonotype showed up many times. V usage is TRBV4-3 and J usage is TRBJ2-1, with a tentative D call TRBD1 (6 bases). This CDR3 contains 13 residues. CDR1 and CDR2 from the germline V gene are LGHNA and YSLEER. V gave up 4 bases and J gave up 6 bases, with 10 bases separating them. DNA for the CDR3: TGCGCCAGCAGCCCCGGGACAACCAATGAGCAGTTCTTC. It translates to CASSPGTTNEQFF.

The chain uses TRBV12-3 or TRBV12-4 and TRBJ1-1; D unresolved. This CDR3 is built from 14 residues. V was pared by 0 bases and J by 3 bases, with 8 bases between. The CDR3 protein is CASSLAGEYTEAFF. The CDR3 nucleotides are TGTGCCAGCAGTTTAGCCGGGGAGTACACTGAAGCTTTCTTT.

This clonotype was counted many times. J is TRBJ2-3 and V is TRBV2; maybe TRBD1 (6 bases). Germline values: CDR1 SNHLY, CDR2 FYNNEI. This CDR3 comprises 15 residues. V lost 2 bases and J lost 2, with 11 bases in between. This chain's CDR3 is CASSEQGLDTDTQYF. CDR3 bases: TGTGCCAGCAGTGAACAGGGGCTGGACACAGATACGCAGTATTTT.

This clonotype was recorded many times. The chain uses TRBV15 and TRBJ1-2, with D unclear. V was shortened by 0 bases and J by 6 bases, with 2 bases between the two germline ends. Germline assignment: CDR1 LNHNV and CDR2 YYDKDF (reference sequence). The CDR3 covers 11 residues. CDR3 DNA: TGTGCCACCAGCAGAGAAGATGGCTACACCTTC. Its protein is CATSREDGYTF.

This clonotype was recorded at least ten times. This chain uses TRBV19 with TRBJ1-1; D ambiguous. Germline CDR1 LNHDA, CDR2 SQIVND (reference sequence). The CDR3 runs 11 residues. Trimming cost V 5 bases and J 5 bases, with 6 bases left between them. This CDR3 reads CASSGVTEAFF. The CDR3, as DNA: TGTGCCAGTAGTGGGGTGACTGAAGCTTTCTTT.

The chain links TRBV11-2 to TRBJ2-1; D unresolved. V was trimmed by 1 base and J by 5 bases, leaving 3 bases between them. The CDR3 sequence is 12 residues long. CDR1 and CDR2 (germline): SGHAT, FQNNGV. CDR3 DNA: TGTGCCAGCAGCTTAGGCAACAATGAGCAGTTCTTC. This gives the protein CASSLGNNEQFF.

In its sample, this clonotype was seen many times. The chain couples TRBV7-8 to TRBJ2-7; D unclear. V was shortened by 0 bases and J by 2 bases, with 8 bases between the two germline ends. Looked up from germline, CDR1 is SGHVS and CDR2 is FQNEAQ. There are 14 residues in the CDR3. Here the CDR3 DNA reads TGTGCCAGCAGCTTAGCCCGGTACACCTACGAGCAGTACGTC. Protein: CASSLARYTYEQYV.

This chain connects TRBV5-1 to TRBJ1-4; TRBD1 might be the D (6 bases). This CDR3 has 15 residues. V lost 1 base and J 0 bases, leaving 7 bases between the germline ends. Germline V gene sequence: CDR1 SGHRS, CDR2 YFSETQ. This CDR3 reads CASSLRGSTNEKLFF. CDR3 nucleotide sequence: TGCGCCAGCAGCTTGAGGGGGTCAACTAATGAAAAACTGTTTTTT. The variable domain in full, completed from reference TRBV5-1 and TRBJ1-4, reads KAGVTQTPRYLIKTRGQQVTLSCSPISGHRSVSWYQQTPGQGLQFLFEYFSETQRNKGNFPGRFSGRQFSNSRSEMNVSTLELGDSALYLCASSLRGSTNEKLFFGSGTQLSVL.

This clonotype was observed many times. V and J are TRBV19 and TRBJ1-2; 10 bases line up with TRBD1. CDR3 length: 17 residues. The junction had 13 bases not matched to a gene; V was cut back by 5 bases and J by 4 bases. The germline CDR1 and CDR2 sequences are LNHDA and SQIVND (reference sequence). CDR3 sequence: CASSAIDDRGLLYGYTF. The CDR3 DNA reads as TGTGCCAGTAGTGCCATTGACGACAGGGGGCTCCTCTATGGCTACACCTTC.

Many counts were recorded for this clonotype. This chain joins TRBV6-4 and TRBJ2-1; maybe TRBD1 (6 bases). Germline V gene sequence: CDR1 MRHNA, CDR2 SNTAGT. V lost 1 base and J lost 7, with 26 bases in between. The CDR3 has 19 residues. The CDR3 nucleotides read TGTGCCAGCAGTGACTTATTTCGAAACACCCAGGGGTTTTGGAATGAGCAGTTCTTC. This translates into CASSDLFRNTQGFWNEQFF.

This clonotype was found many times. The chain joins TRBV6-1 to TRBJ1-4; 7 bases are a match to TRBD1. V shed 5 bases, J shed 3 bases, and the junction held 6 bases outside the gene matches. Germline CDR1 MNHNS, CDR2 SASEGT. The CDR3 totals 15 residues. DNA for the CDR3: TGTGCCAGCAGTTCCCACAGGGGACCTAATGAAAAACTGTTTTTT. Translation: CASSSHRGPNEKLFF.

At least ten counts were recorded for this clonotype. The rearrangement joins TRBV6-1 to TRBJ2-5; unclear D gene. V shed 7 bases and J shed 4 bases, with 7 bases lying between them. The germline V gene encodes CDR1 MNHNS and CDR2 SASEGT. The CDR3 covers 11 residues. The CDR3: CASNGPETQYF. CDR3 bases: TGTGCCAGCAATGGTCCAGAGACCCAGTACTTC.

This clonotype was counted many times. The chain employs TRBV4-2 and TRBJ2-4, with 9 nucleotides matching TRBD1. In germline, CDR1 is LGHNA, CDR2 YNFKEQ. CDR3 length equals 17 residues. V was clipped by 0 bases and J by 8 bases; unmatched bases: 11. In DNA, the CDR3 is TGTGCCAGCAGCCAAGAGGCGGACAGGGGTATAGTGGACATTCAGTACTTC. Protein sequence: CASSQEADRGIVDIQYF.

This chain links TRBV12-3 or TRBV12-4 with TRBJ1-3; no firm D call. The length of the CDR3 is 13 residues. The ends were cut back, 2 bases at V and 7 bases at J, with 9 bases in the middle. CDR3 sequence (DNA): TGTGCCAGCAGTTTATTTTCCGGGAACACCATATATTTT. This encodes CASSLFSGNTIYF.

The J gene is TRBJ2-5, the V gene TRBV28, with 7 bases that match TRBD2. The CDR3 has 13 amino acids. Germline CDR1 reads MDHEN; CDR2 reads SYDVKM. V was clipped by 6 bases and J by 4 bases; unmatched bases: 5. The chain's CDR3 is CASREGGVETQYF. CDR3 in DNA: TGTGCCAGCAGGGAGGGAGGGGTAGAGACCCAGTACTTC.

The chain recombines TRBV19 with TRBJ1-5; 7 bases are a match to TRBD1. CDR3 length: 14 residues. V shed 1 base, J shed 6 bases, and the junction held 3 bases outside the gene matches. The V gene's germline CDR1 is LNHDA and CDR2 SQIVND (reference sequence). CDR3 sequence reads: CASSIVQGPQPQHF. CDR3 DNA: TGTGCCAGTAGTATAGTACAGGGGCCTCAGCCCCAGCATTTT.

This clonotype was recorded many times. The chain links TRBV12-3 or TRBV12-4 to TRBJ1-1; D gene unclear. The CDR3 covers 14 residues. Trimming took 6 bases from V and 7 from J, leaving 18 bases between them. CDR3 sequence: CASSRSLEDSEAFF. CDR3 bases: TGTGCCAGCAGCCGATCGTTAGAGGATAGTGAAGCTTTCTTT.

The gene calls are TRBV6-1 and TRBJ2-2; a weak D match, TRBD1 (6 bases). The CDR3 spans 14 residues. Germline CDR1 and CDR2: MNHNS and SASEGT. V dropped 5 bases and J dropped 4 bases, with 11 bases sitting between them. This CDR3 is CASSQGSSTGELFF. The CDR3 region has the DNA TGTGCCAGCAGTCAGGGGTCGAGCACCGGGGAGCTGTTTTTT.

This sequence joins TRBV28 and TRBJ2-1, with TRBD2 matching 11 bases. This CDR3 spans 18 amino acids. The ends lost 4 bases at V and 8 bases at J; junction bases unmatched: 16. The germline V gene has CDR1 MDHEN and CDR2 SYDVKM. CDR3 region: CASSSEGRLAGYYDEQFF. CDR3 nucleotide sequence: TGTGCCAGCAGTTCGGAGGGGAGACTAGCGGGATATTACGATGAGCAGTTCTTC.

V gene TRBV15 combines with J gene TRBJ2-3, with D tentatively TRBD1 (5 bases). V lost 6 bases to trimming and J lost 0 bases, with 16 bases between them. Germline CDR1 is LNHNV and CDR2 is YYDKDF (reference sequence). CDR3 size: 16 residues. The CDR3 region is CATRNPGRVSTDTQYF. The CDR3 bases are TGTGCCACCAGGAATCCAGGCAGGGTTAGCACAGATACGCAGTATTTT.

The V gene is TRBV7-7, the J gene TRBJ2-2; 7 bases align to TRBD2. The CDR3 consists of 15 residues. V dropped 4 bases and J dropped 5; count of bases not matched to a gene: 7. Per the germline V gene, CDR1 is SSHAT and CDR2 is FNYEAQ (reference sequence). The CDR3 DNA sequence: TGTGCCAGCAGCTCCAACGGACTAGAGACCGGGGAGCTGTTTTTT. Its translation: CASSSNGLETGELFF.

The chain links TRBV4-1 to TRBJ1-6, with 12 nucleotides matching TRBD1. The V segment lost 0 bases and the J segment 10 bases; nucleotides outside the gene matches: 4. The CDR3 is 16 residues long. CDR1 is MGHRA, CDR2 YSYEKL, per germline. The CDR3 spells CASSQDGTGGKSPLHF. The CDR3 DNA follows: TGCGCCAGCAGCCAAGATGGGACAGGGGGCAAATCACCCCTCCACTTT.

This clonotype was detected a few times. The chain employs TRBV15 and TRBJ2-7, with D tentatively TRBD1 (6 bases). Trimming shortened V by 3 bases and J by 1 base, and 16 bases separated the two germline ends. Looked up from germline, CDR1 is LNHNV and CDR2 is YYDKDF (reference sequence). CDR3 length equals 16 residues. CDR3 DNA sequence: TGTGCCACCAGCAGGATGTCCGGGACAAGATCCTACGAGCAGTACTTC. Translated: CATSRMSGTRSYEQYF.

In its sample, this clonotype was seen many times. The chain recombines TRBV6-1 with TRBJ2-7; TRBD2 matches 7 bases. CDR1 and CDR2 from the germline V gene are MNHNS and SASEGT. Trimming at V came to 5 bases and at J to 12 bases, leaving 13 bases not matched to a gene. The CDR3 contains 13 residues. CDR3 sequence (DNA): TGTGCCAGCAGTTACCAAACTATCGGGAGGCGGTACTTC. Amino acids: CASSYQTIGRRYF.

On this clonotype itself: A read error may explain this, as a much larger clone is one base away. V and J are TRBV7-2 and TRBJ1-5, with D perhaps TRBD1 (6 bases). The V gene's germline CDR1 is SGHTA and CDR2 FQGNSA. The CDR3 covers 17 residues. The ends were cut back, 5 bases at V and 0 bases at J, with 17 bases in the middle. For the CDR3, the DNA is TGTGCCAGCAGCCTCATGTTGGGGGCTTATAGCAATCAGCCCCAGCATTTT. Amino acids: CASSLMLGAYSNQPQHF.